This T cell receptor beta chain was recorded in a study of T-cell reconstitution after alpha-beta-depleted transplantation in children. General study points: The authors attributed T-cell counts and diversity one year after transplant mostly to newly produced T cells. Surviving recipient T cells and intrathymic progenitors accounted for some patients' high TCRbeta diversity at day 60. Several hundred rapidly expanded clones from non-depleted graft cells reportedly supplied alpha-beta T cells about two months post-transplant.

This clonotype was observed at least ten times. Antigen unknown. V trimming: 3 bases; J trimming: 5 bases; junction bases outside the gene matches: 12. Germline-derived CDR1 and CDR2 are DFQATT and SNEGSKA (reference sequence). This CDR3 comprises 15 residues. Molecular barcoding with unique molecular identifiers was used for the TCRbeta library. TCRdb redid the calling of the PCR reads with MiXCR, one entry per CDR3 protein. Of 330,000 or so distinct CDR3 sequences listed, about a tenth were seen once; the top ten hold 7.5%. The sequencing used PBMCs, collected before TCRalphabeta/CD19-depleted stem cell transplant. J is TRBJ2-5 and V is TRBV20-1; 7 nucleotides match TRBD1. This TCR was recovered from a boy under two years old with acute myeloid leukemia, due to receive a stem cell transplant. Here the CDR3 reads CSARPGDSSWETQYF. The CDR3 DNA sequence: TGCAGTGCTAGGCCCGGGGACAGTTCCTGGGAGACCCAGTACTTC.